This T cell receptor (beta chain) was sequenced during a study of Graves' ophthalmopathy and Graves' hyperthyroidism. The overall study: Stable hyperthyroidism was defined by absence of ophthalmopathy within 18 months of follow-up. Study results and caveats: Ophthalmopathy progression was predicted with around 71% sensitivity and 72% to 80% specificity. Blood repertoires reportedly contained most expanded thyroid clonotypes above 0.001 frequency.

From germline, CDR1 is SGDLS and CDR2 YYNGEE. Between the trimmed V and J ends, which lost 4 bases and 5 bases, there was a span of 15 bases. The CDR3 runs to 14 residues. Uncontrolled infections, other autoimmune diseases, pregnancy or lactation barred patients from enrollment. Worth noting for this clonotype: Its matching antigen is unknown.

RNA transcripts yielded amplified TCR beta CDR3 regions. RT-PCR in the first round used HTBI primers; a second-round multiplex PCR followed. Using its own MiXCR run on the multiplex PCR reads, TCRdb lists one record per CDR3 protein. The sample has around 1.1 million distinct CDR3 sequences, less than 45% seen once. The sequence came from an adult man with Graves' hyperthyroidism. The sample comprised peripheral blood or thyroid tissue (not recorded which). The V call is TRBV9, the J call TRBJ2-5; D gene uncertain. This chain's CDR3 is CASSPYGLLETQYF. The CDR3 region has the DNA TGTGCCAGCAGCCCTTATGGTCTATTGGAGACCCAGTACTTC.